This TCR beta chain was observed in a study of OX40 agonist ivuxolimab in advanced cancers. Turning to the study itself: At 0.01 to 10 mg/kg, ivuxolimab was administered intravenously to patients every 2 weeks.

The sampling schedule covered blood at baseline, cycle 4 day 1, and cycle 7 day 1. Sequenced by immunoSEQ multiplex PCR; TCRdb stores in-frame clones only, minus some. Of about 14,000 clones in the sample, roughly 80% are singletons; the top ten hold under 35%. The trim removed 0 bases at V and 4 bases at J, leaving 9 bases unmatched. CDR3 length equals 17 residues. Germline assignment: CDR1 SEHNR and CDR2 FQNEAQ (reference sequence). This sequence joins TRBV7-9 and TRBJ2-1, with 7 nucleotides matching TRBD2. The sequence was collected from an adult with an advanced solid tumor such as melanoma, head and neck, liver or kidney cancer. Sequencing used CD4+ or CD8+ T cells sorted from blood, obtained in a trial of the OX40 agonist ivuxolimab. The CDR3 bases are TGTGCCAGCAGCTTAGCGGCGAAGAGCGGGAAATACAATGAGCAGTTCTTC. Amino acid sequence: CASSLAAKSGKYNEQFF.